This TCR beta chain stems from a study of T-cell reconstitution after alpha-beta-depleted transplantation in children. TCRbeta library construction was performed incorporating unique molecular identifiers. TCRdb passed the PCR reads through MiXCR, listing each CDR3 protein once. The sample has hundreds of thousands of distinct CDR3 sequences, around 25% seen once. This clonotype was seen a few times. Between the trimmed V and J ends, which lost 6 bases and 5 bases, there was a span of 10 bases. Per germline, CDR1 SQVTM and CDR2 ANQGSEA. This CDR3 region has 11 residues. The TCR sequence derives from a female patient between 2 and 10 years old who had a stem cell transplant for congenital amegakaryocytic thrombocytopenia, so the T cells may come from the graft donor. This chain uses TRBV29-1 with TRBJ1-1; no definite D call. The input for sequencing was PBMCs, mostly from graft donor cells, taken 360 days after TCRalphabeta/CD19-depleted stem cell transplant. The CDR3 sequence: CSVAKGTEAFF. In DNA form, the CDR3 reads TGCAGCGTAGCGAAGGGAACTGAAGCTTTCTTT.